The TCR beta chain described here comes from a study of cytomegalovirus exposure and HLA in healthy donors. On this clone: Its antigen is not identified.

Study-wide results and limits: TCR beta V- and J-gene trimming, according to a later analysis, was linked to a missense DCLRE1C variant. It was taken for granted in presence/absence analyses that sequencing depth across donors was roughly uniform. A highly shared variant cluster was judged a likely technical artifact. A later analysis reportedly found fewer N-insertions in an Asian-associated ancestry cluster than the approximately 730-donor mean.

The study ran its PCR with 60 Vbeta and 13 Jbeta primers. Clones were sequenced by immunoSEQ multiplex PCR, and TCRdb holds only the in-frame ones, with some missing. This sample has fewer than 130,000 clones; 74% occur once, and the top ten carry 2% to 3%. Germline V lookup: CDR1 SGHRS, CDR2 YFSETQ. This CDR3 has 17 amino acids. The trim removed 4 bases at V and 3 bases at J, leaving 15 bases unmatched. The source material was PBMCs. V and J are TRBV5-1 and TRBJ2-5; TRBD1 aligns across 7 bases. The source is a man aged 50 to 59 in good health and CMV-seropositive. The chain's CDR3 is CASSPEGAPEAEETQYF. The CDR3 DNA reads as TGCGCCAGCAGCCCCGAGGGGGCCCCTGAGGCGGAAGAGACCCAGTACTTC.